Presented here are 24 T cell receptor beta chains from one specimen sequenced in a study of blood T cell repertoires in COVID-19. Clones were read by immunoSEQ multiplex PCR, and TCRdb kept only the in-frame ones, dropping some. The repertoire includes some 11,000 clones, 73% of them detected once, and roughly 31% sits in the top ten. Sample: peripheral blood. The receptors derive from a human donor in a cohort sampled during active COVID-19.

The chain carries TRBV27 and TRBJ2-1, with 7 nucleotides matching TRBD2. The V and J ends lost 3 bases and 0 bases, in that order; junction bases with no gene match: 8. Looked up from germline, CDR1 is MNHEY and CDR2 is SMNVEV (reference sequence). CDR3 length equals 17 residues. This CDR3 is CASSFRWGGGSYNEQFF. In DNA, the CDR3 is TGTGCCAGCAGTTTTCGATGGGGGGGAGGCTCCTACAATGAGCAGTTCTTC.

V usage is TRBV7-9 and J usage is TRBJ1-1; tentative D call: TRBD1 (5 bases). Trimming cost V 5 bases and J 3 bases, with 10 bases left between them. CDR1 is SEHNR and CDR2 is FQNEAQ in the germline V gene (reference sequence). This CDR3 region has 13 residues. This chain's CDR3 is CASSIWGDTEAFF. CDR3 DNA sequence: TGTGCCAGCAGCATATGGGGGGACACTGAAGCTTTCTTT.

This clone was seen more than once but under ten times. The CDR3 coding sequence is TGTGCCAGCAGTGAAGTAGGGGGAGCCTATGGCTACACCTTC. It translates to CASSEVGGAYGYTF. The chain links TRBV6-1 to TRBJ1-2; the D gene is possibly TRBD1 (6 bases). Germline CDR1 reads MNHNS; CDR2 reads SASEGT. The CDR3 consists of 14 residues. Trimming left V 1 base short and J 4 bases short, with 10 bases between.

This clone appeared once. The rearrangement uses TRBV30 and TRBJ1-5, with a weak D call TRBD1 (6 bases). Per the germline V gene, CDR1 is GTSNPN and CDR2 is SVGIG (reference sequence). The CDR3 sequence is 17 residues long. V gave up 0 bases and J gave up 0 bases, with 15 bases separating them. CDR3 DNA: TGTGCCTGGAGTGTGGGGACACTCGATTATAGCAATCAGCCCCAGCATTTT. Its protein is CAWSVGTLDYSNQPQHF. Full variable domain (rest looked up from reference TRBV30 and TRBJ1-5): SQTIHQWPATLVQPVGSPLSLECTVEGTSNPNLYWYRQAAGRGLQLLFYSVGIGQISSEVPQNLSASRPQDRQFILSSKKLLLSDSGFYLCAWSVGTLDYSNQPQHFGDGTRLSIL.

This clone was recorded once. The CDR3 bases are TGTGCCAGTAGTATAGACCCAGGAACAGATACGCAGTATTTT. Its protein product is CASSIDPGTDTQYF. This chain connects TRBV19 to TRBJ2-3; D unresolved. The CDR3 is 14 residues long. Germline lookup yields CDR1 LNHDA and CDR2 SQIVND (reference sequence). Trimming left V 0 bases short and J 3 bases short, with 7 bases between.

This clone was found a few times. The chain carries TRBV21-1 and TRBJ2-3; no check of the table's D call, TRBD2, against the DNA was made. TRBV21-1 corresponds to a pseudogene. The CDR3 runs 16 residues. CDR3 coding DNA: TGTGCCAGCAGCAAAGTGGCGGGAGGGCCCCCCGATACGCAGTATTTT. Translation: CASSKVAGGPPDTQYF.

The chain couples TRBV5-1 to TRBJ1-4; D call uncertain. The CDR3 runs 15 residues. Germline CDR1 SGHRS, CDR2 YFSETQ. V was shortened by 0 bases and J by 0 bases, with 6 bases between the two germline ends. This CDR3 reads CASSLDAATNEKLFF. The CDR3 DNA sequence: TGCGCCAGCAGCTTGGACGCAGCAACTAATGAAAAACTGTTTTTT.

The chain combines TRBV11-2 with TRBJ2-1, with D tentatively TRBD2 (6 bases). V dropped 5 bases and J dropped 2 bases, with 16 bases sitting between them. This CDR3 spans 16 amino acids. The germline gives CDR1 SGHAT, CDR2 FQNNGV. The CDR3 bases are TGTGCCAGCAGCCCGAGGTGGGGAGGCCCCTACAATGAGCAGTTCTTC. Its translation: CASSPRWGGPYNEQFF.

Only one count was recorded for this clone. This rearrangement joins TRBV30 to TRBJ2-2, with 8 bases that match TRBD1. V lost 3 bases to trimming and J lost 3 bases; unmatched junction nucleotides: 6. The germline V gene has CDR1 GTSNPN and CDR2 SVGIG (reference sequence). The CDR3 consists of 15 residues. Written as DNA, the CDR3 is TGTGCCTGGAGCAGGGGGCTGGGTGACACCGGGGAGCTGTTTTTT. Protein: CAWSRGLGDTGELFF.

In its sample, this clone is large. The CDR3 DNA follows: TGTGCCAGTAGTATTGGGACAGGGACCTACAATGAGCAGTTCTTC. This codes for CASSIGTGTYNEQFF. The chain couples TRBV19 to TRBJ2-1; 9 bases are shared with TRBD1. V trimming: 3 bases; J trimming: 2 bases; junction bases outside the gene matches: 2. Germline V CDR1 and CDR2: LNHDA, SQIVND (reference sequence). The length of the CDR3 is 15 residues.

This clone appeared a single time. V usage is TRBV11-1 and J usage is TRBJ1-4, with 9 bases matching TRBD1. Germline V gene data show CDR1 as SGHAT and CDR2 as FQDESV (reference sequence). V trimming: 4 bases; J trimming: 4 bases; junction bases outside the gene matches: 4. CDR3 length: 15 residues. CDR3 region: CASSSPGQGNEKLFF. In DNA form, the CDR3 reads TGTGCCAGCAGCTCGCCGGGACAGGGTAATGAAAAACTGTTTTTT.

The chain joins TRBV18 to TRBJ2-7; D is perhaps TRBD1 (5 bases). V was shortened by 5 bases and J by 7 bases, with 15 bases between the two germline ends. CDR1 and CDR2 from the germline V gene are KGHSH and LQKENI. The CDR3 has 13 amino acids. The CDR3 sequence: CASSATDLWEQYF. The DNA of the CDR3 is TGTGCCAGCTCAGCGACAGACCTTTGGGAGCAGTACTTC. Full variable domain (rest looked up from reference TRBV18 and TRBJ2-7): NAGVMQNPRHLVRRRGQEARLRCSPMKGHSHVYWYRQLPEEGLKFMVYLQKENIIDESGMPKERFSAEFPKEGPSILRIQQVVRGDSAAYFCASSATDLWEQYFGPGTRLTVT.

This rearrangement joins TRBV11-1 to TRBJ2-3; D is unclear. CDR1 SGHAT and CDR2 FQDESV come from the germline V gene (reference sequence). The V gene lost 6 bases and the J gene lost 0 bases, with 13 bases spanning the gap. The CDR3 spans 15 residues. DNA for the CDR3: TGTGCCAGCAGGGCTAGACGCATAAGCACAGATACGCAGTATTTT. Protein sequence: CASRARRISTDTQYF.

V gene TRBV6-8 combines with J gene TRBJ1-2; 9 nucleotides agree with TRBD1. The CDR3 is made up of 15 amino acids. V dropped 5 bases and J dropped 2; count of bases not matched to a gene: 6. Germline values: CDR1 MNHGY, CDR2 SAAAGT. The CDR3 spells CASSQGTGGNYGYTF. DNA of the CDR3: TGTGCCAGCAGTCAAGGTACAGGGGGCAACTATGGCTACACCTTC.

The chain couples TRBV28 to TRBJ1-5, with D maybe TRBD1 (6 bases). The CDR3 is 15 residues long. Trimming cost V 5 bases and J 0 bases, with 11 bases left between them. The germline CDR1 and CDR2 sequences are MDHEN and SYDVKM. The CDR3 sequence: CASSPQGFSNQPQHF. Written as DNA, the CDR3 is TGTGCCAGCAGTCCCCAGGGGTTTAGCAATCAGCCCCAGCATTTT.

The V gene is TRBV15, the J gene TRBJ1-1, with D hard to call. The CDR3 extends over 14 amino acids. Looked up from germline, CDR1 is LNHNV and CDR2 is YYDKDF (reference sequence). V gave up 1 base and J gave up 3 bases, with 9 bases separating them. The CDR3 protein is CATSRGGGYTEAFF. CDR3 bases: TGTGCCACCAGCAGAGGGGGAGGGTACACTGAAGCTTTCTTT.

The V call is TRBV5-6, the J call TRBJ2-5; possible D gene TRBD2, 6 bases. The germline CDR1 and CDR2 sequences are SGHDT and YYEEEE. The CDR3 totals 14 residues. V was cut by 3 bases and J by 4 bases, with 13 bases left in between. The CDR3 bases are TGTGCCAGCAGCTGGAGGGGTGGGGTAGAGACCCAGTACTTC. This encodes CASSWRGGVETQYF. Together with reference TRBV5-6 and TRBJ2-5, the CDR3 gives the full variable domain: DAGVTQSPTHLIKTRGQQVTLRCSPKSGHDTVSWYQQALGQGPQFIFQYYEEEERQRGNFPDRFSGHQFPNYSSELNVNALLLGDSALYLCASSWRGGVETQYFGPGTRLLVL.

The rearrangement uses TRBV25-1 and TRBJ1-3, with 9 nucleotides matching TRBD1. This CDR3 comprises 14 residues. CDR1 is MGHDK, CDR2 SYGVNS, per germline. The CDR3 protein is CAGNWTGEGNTIYF. The DNA for the CDR3 is TGTGCGGGGAATTGGACAGGGGAGGGAAACACCATATATTTT.

V gene TRBV18 combines with J gene TRBJ2-1, with D tentatively TRBD2 (5 bases). Germline V gene lookup returns CDR1 KGHSH and CDR2 LQKENI. The CDR3 has 19 residues. Deletions cut 3 bases from V and 5 bases from J, with 26 bases between. CDR3 in DNA: TGTGCCAGCTCACCCCTCCTCCCGGTAGCGCCAACCCGTAACAATGAGCAGTTCTTC. Protein sequence: CASSPLLPVAPTRNNEQFF.

Only a few counts were recorded for this clone. This chain links TRBV5-1 with TRBJ2-7; 8 bases line up with TRBD1. This CDR3 has 15 residues. The germline gives CDR1 SGHRS, CDR2 YFSETQ. The V gene end was trimmed by 3 bases and the J gene end by 3 bases; junction bases not matched to a gene: 8. The CDR3 DNA is TGCGCCAGCAGCTGGATTGACAGGGGCGACTACGAGCAGTACTTC. Protein product: CASSWIDRGDYEQYF.

The CDR3 region has the DNA TGTGCCAGCAGCCCCCTGGGGGGGGCATCCTACAATGAGCAGTTCTTC. Translating it yields CASSPLGGASYNEQFF. The rearrangement uses TRBV3-1 (or the pseudogene TRBV3-2) and TRBJ2-1, with a possible D match to TRBD2 (7 bases). Trimming took off 4 bases at V and 1 base at J, with 14 bases between the two ends. This CDR3 contains 16 residues. Germline values: CDR1 LGHDT, CDR2 YNNKEL (reference sequence).

J is TRBJ1-2 and V is TRBV19; D unclear. This CDR3 is built from 14 residues. V lost 5 bases to trimming and J lost 8 bases, with 18 bases between them. Germline CDR1 and CDR2: LNHDA and SQIVND (reference sequence). The DNA for the CDR3 is TGTGCCAGTAGTCGTCCGGGAACTGAACGAGGCTACACCTTC. This sequence encodes CASSRPGTERGYTF.

The rearrangement joins TRBV2 to TRBJ2-7, with 14 bases identical to TRBD2. CDR1 and CDR2 from the germline V gene are SNHLY and FYNNEI. The CDR3 is made up of 16 amino acids. The V segment lost 4 bases and the J segment 4 bases; nucleotides outside the gene matches: 6. CDR3 amino acids: CASSAHGTSGSYEQYF. The CDR3 coding sequence is TGTGCCAGCAGTGCACACGGGACTAGCGGGAGTTACGAGCAGTACTTC.

By sample fraction, this clone is medium-sized. V is TRBV7-7 and J is TRBJ2-3, with 11 bases lining up with TRBD1. The CDR3 runs to 15 residues. CDR1 and CDR2 from the germline V gene are SSHAT and FNYEAQ (reference sequence). V lost 5 bases to trimming and J lost 5 bases; unmatched junction nucleotides: 6. The chain's CDR3 is CASSTGTGGLDTQYF. Here the CDR3 DNA reads TGTGCCAGCAGCACTGGGACAGGGGGATTAGATACGCAGTATTTT.